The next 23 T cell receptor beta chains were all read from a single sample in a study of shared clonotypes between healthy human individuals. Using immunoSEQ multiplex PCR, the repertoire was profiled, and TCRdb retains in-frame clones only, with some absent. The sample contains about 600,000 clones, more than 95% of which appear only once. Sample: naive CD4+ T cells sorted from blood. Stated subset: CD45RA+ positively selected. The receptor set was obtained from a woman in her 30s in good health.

The CDR3 loop is CASSPQAGLADGFEQFF. The DNA for the CDR3 is TGTGCCAGCTCACCACAAGCCGGGCTAGCGGATGGGTTTGAGCAGTTCTTC. The chain joins TRBV18 to TRBJ2-1; 7 nucleotides line up with TRBD2. The CDR3 has 17 amino acids. Losses at the gene ends were 1 base for V and 9 bases for J; bases not matched to a gene: 15. Germline CDR1 reads KGHSH; CDR2 reads LQKENI.

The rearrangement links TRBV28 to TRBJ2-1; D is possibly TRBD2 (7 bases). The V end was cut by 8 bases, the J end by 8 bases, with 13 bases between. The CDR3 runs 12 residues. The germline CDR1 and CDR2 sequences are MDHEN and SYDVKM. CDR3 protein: CASEGRGDEQFF. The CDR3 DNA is TGTGCCAGCGAGGGGAGGGGGGATGAGCAGTTCTTC.

The CDR3 DNA reads as TGCGCCAGCAGCTCGCCGGGACGGTCTAATGAAAAACTGTTTTTT. This translates into CASSSPGRSNEKLFF. The J gene is TRBJ1-4, the V gene TRBV4-1; D may be TRBD1 (5 bases). The CDR3 totals 15 residues. Trimming cost V 5 bases and J 3 bases, with 13 bases left between them. Germline V lookup: CDR1 MGHRA, CDR2 YSYEKL.

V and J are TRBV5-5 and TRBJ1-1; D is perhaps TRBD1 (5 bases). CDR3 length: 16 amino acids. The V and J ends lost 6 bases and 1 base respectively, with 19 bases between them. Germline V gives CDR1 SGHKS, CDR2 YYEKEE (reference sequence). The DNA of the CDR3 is TGTGCCAGCACCCTACCCCTGGGGACGGGGAACACTGAAGCTTTCTTT. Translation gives CASTLPLGTGNTEAFF.

For the CDR3, the DNA is TGTGCCAGCAGCCCACGCCCGGACAGGGTAGGTCTGAGTGGCTACACCTTC. Translating gives CASSPRPDRVGLSGYTF. V is TRBV7-2 and J is TRBJ1-2; 8 nucleotides align to TRBD1. J was trimmed by 7 bases and V by 5 bases; bases with no gene match: 18. Looked up from germline, CDR1 is SGHTA and CDR2 is FQGNSA. This CDR3 region has 17 residues. The variable domain in full, with the rest retrieved from reference TRBV7-2 and TRBJ1-2, is GAGVSQSPSNKVTEKGKDVELRCDPISGHTALYWYRQSLGQGLEFLIYFQGNSAPDKSGLPSDRFSAERTGGSVSTLTIQRTQQEDSAVYLCASSPRPDRVGLSGYTFGSGTRLTVV.

The DNA of the CDR3 is TGTGCCAGCAGTGCCTTAGGGGGGCAGGGGCTTGATGGCTACACCTTC. This encodes CASSALGGQGLDGYTF. This sequence joins TRBV25-1 and TRBJ1-2; weak D call: TRBD1 (6 bases). Germline values: CDR1 MGHDK, CDR2 SYGVNS. The CDR3 runs 16 residues. Trimming shortened V by 4 bases and J by 6 bases, and 21 bases separated the two germline ends.

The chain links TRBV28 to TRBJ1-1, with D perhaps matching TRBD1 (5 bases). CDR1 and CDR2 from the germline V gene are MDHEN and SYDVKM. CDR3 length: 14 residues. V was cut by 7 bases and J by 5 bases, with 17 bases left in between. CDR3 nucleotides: TGTGCCAGCATACCCCCGCCAGGGCGAACTGAAGCTTTCTTT. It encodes CASIPPPGRTEAFF.

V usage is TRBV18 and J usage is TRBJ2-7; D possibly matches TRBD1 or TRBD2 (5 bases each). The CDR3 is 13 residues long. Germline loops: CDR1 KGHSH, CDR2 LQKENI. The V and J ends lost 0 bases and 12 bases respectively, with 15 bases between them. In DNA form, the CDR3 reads TGTGCCAGCTCACCACCTCAGGGAGCCAAAGCGTACTTC. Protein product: CASSPPQGAKAYF.

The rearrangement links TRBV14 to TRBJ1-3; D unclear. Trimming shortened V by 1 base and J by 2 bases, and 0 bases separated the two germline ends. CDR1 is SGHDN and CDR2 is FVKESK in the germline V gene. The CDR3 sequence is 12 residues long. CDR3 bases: TGTGCCAGCAGCCAAGCTGGAAACACCATATATTTT. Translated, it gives CASSQAGNTIYF.

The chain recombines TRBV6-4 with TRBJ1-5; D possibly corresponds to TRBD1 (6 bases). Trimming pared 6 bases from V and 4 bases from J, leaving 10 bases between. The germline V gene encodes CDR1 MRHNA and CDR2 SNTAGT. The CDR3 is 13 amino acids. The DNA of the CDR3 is TGTGCCAGCAGCACGGACAGTAATCAGCCCCAGCATTTT. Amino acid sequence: CASSTDSNQPQHF.

This CDR3 is CASSSTAQGRIEQFF. The CDR3 DNA is TGTGCCAGCAGTTCAACAGCGCAGGGCCGGATTGAGCAGTTCTTC. The V and J genes are TRBV5-4 and TRBJ2-1, with a weak D call TRBD1 (5 bases). Germline values: CDR1 SGHNT, CDR2 YYREEE (reference sequence). Trimming removed 5 bases from V and 9 bases from J, with 21 bases in between. The CDR3 is made up of 15 amino acids.

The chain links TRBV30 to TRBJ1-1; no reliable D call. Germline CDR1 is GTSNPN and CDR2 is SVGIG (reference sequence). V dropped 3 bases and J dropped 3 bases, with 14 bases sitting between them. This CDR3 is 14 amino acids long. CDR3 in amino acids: CAWSDGPSYTEAFF. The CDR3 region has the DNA TGTGCCTGGAGCGACGGGCCAAGCTACACTGAAGCTTTCTTT.

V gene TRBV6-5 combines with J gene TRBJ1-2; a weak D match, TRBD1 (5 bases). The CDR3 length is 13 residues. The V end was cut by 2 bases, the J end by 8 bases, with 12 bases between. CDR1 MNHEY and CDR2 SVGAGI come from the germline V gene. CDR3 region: CASSYLGTLGYTF. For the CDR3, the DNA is TGTGCCAGCAGTTACCTAGGGACTTTGGGCTACACCTTC.

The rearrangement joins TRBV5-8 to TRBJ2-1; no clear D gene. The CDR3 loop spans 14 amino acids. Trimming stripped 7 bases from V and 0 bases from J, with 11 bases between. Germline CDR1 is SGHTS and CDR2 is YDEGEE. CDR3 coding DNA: TGTGCCAGCGTCCGGCTTAACTCCTACAATGAGCAGTTCTTC. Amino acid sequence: CASVRLNSYNEQFF.

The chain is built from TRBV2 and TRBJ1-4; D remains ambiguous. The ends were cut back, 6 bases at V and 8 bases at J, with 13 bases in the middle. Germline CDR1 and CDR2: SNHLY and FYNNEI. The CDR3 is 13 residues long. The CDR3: CASSVPSAEKLFF. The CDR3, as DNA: TGTGCCAGCAGCGTCCCCTCAGCGGAAAAACTGTTTTTT.

CDR3 coding DNA: TGTGCCAGCAGAAAGGAGTACAATCAGCCCCAGCATTTT. This translates into CASRKEYNQPQHF. The chain has TRBV27 and TRBJ1-5; D ambiguous. The V gene lost 6 bases and the J gene lost 3 bases, with 9 bases spanning the gap. Germline V gives CDR1 MNHEY, CDR2 SMNVEV (reference sequence). This CDR3 spans 13 amino acids.

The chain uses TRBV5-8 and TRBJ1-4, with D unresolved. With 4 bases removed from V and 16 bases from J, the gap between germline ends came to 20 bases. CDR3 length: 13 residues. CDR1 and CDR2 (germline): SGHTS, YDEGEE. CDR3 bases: TGTGCCAGCAGCCCATATCGTGTGGGATTGGCGTTTTTT. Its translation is CASSPYRVGLAFF.

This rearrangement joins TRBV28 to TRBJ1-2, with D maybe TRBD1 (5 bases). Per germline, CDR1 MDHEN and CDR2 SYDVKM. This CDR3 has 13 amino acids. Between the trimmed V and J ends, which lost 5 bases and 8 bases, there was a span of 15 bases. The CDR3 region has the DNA TGTGCCAGCAGTCGGTCGGGGGACCGGGGCTACACCTTC. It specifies CASSRSGDRGYTF.

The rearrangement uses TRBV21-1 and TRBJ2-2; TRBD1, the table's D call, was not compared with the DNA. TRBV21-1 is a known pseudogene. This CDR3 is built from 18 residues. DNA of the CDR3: TGTGCCAGCAGCAAAGACCCAGGGGGGCCCAAGGACACCGGGGAGCTGTTTTTT. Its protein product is CASSKDPGGPKDTGELFF.

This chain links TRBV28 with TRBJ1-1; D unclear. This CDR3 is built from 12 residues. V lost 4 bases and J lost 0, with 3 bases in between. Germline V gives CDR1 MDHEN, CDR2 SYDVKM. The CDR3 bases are TGTGCCAGCAGTTCTATGAACACTGAAGCTTTCTTT. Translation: CASSSMNTEAFF.

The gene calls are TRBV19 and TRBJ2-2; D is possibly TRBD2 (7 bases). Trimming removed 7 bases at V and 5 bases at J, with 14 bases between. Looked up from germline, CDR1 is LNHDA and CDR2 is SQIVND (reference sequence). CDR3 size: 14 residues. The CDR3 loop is CASKGGGKTGELFF. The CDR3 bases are TGTGCCAGTAAGGGGGGAGGGAAAACCGGGGAGCTGTTTTTT.

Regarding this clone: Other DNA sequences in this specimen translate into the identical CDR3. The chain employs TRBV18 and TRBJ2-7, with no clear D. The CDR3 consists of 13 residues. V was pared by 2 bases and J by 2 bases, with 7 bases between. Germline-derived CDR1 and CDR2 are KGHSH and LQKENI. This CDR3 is CASSPRDTYEQYF. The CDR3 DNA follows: TGTGCCAGCTCACCAAGGGATACCTACGAGCAGTACTTC.

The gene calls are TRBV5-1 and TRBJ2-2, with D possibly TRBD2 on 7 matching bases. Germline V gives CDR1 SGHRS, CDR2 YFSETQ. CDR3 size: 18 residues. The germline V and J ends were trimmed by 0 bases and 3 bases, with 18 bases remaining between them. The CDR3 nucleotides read TGCGCCAGCAGCTTGGGGCCGGGGGGCAATCGGGACACCGGGGAGCTGTTTTTT. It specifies CASSLGPGGNRDTGELFF.